The sequence of this T cell receptor beta chain was determined in a study of blood T cell repertoires in COVID-19. TCRdb keeps only in-frame clones here, not all; method: immunoSEQ multiplex PCR. The table lists 150,000 to 200,000 clones, more than 70% of them singletons, with around 4.8% in the top ten. V lost 5 bases and J lost 1, with 6 bases in between. Germline CDR1 and CDR2: SGHRS and YFSETQ. CDR3 length: 13 amino acids. This clone has just one count. Sequenced input: peripheral blood. The clonotype originates from a human donor in a cohort sampled during active COVID-19. The chain combines TRBV5-1 with TRBJ2-2; weak D call: TRBD1 (5 bases). The CDR3 nucleotides are TGCGCCAGCAGGGGGCTGAACACCGGGGAGCTGTTTTTT. It codes for CASRGLNTGELFF.